This is a list of T cell receptor beta chains from one sample in a study of response to subunit inactivated influenza vaccine. TCRdb reanalysed the RT-PCR reads using MiXCR and keeps one entry per CDR3 protein. Of roughly 500,000 distinct CDR3 sequences listed, about 17% were seen once; the top ten hold roughly 3%. The material sequenced was CD4+ T cells sorted from PBMCs, taken around 25 months after vaccination. These receptors came from a man aged 45 to 70 who received an inactivated influenza vaccine. Each CDR3 is given with its conserved first and last residue. Fields, in order: J gene, clone size, V gene, D gene, CDR3 protein, CDR3 DNA. The D gene is left open where the match is weak. Some rows have no size entry. The others give once, few or many, or a class for an expanded clone.

TRBJ2-3	few	TRBV20-1	TRBD1	CSAQRPGQGVGTDTQYF	TGCAGTGCCCAAAGACCGGGACAGGGGGTTGGTACAGATACGCAGTATTTT
TRBJ2-2	.	TRBV5-1	.	CASSSKDQDNWELFF	TGCGCCAGCAGCTCCAAGGACCAGGACAATTGGGAGCTGTTTTTT
TRBJ2-7	few	TRBV5-1	.	CASWSGASAYEQYF	TGCGCCAGCTGGTCCGGGGCAAGCGCCTACGAGCAGTACTTC
TRBJ2-1	few	TRBV12-3/TRBV12-4	TRBD2	CASTRSGGPLVEQFF	TGTGCCAGCACCCGTTCGGGGGGGCCTTTGGTTGAGCAGTTCTTC
TRBJ2-1	.	TRBV18	.	CASSPAFTPYNEQFF	TGTGCCAGCTCACCAGCATTCACTCCCTACAATGAGCAGTTCTTC
TRBJ2-3	.	TRBV6-5	TRBD2	CASSYRSSGADTQYF	TGTGCCAGCAGTTACCGGTCTAGCGGGGCAGATACGCAGTATTTT
TRBJ2-3	many	TRBV12-3/TRBV12-4	TRBD2	CASSSLAGAQYF	TGTGCCAGCAGTTCCCTAGCGGGGGCGCAGTATTTT
TRBJ1-4	.	TRBV6-5	TRBD1	CASSYSPTGGNEKLFF	TGTGCCAGCAGTTACTCGCCGACAGGGGGAAATGAAAAACTGTTTTTT
TRBJ1-1	few	TRBV6-1	.	CASSANQMNTEAFF	TGTGCCAGCAGTGCTAATCAGATGAACACTGAAGCTTTCTTT
TRBJ1-2	few	TRBV6-4	.	CASSDSSPTGNGYTF	TGTGCCAGCAGTGACTCGTCTCCTACCGGGAATGGCTACACCTTC
TRBJ1-5	few	TRBV30	.	CAWGQTGSSNQPQHF	TGTGCCTGGGGGCAAACAGGGAGTTCAAATCAGCCCCAGCATTTT
TRBJ2-7	once	TRBV6-1	.	CASRRVGSSYEQYF	TGTGCCAGCAGGCGGGTGGGGAGCTCCTACGAGCAGTACTTC
TRBJ2-5	few	TRBV20-1	.	CSARETQYF	TGCAGTGCAAGGGAGACCCAGTACTTC
TRBJ1-3	.	TRBV25-1	.	CASSASGVERNTIYF	TGTGCCAGCAGTGCCTCGGGGGTCGAGAGAAACACCATATATTTT
TRBJ1-2	many	TRBV10-3	.	CAISPGQDYGYTF	TGTGCCATCAGTCCGGGACAAGACTATGGCTACACCTTC
TRBJ2-7	few	TRBV28	.	CASSSPRVAVTYEQYF	TGTGCCAGCAGTTCCCCGAGGGTAGCGGTGACCTACGAGCAGTACTTC
TRBJ2-3	.	TRBV18	.	CASSPRDTLWSADTQYF	TGTGCCAGCTCACCACGAGACACCCTATGGAGCGCAGATACGCAGTATTTT
TRBJ1-4	.	TRBV20-1	.	CSARLASGNEKLFF	TGCAGTGCTAGATTAGCTTCCGGTAATGAAAAACTGTTTTTT
TRBJ2-1	.	TRBV12-3/TRBV12-4	TRBD1	CASSSRDRGNEQFF	TGTGCCAGCAGTTCCCGGGACAGGGGTAATGAGCAGTTCTTC
TRBJ2-5	.	TRBV20-1	TRBD1	CSARHRGRETQYF	TGCAGTGCCCGACACAGGGGCAGGGAGACCCAGTACTTC
TRBJ2-7	few	TRBV7-2	.	CASSLVHSSYEQYF	TGTGCCAGCAGCTTAGTACACAGCTCCTACGAGCAGTACTTC
TRBJ1-1	few	TRBV5-1	.	CASSLGAPKEAFF	TGCGCCAGCAGCTTGGGGGCCCCTAAAGAAGCTTTCTTT
TRBJ1-4	few	TRBV28	.	CASSSLQRTNEKLFF	TGTGCCAGCAGTTCTCTACAGAGGACTAATGAAAAACTGTTTTTT
TRBJ2-5	.	TRBV10-3	.	CAISDTGETQYF	TGTGCCATCAGTGATACAGGGGAGACCCAGTACTTC
TRBJ1-2	few	TRBV3-1	.	CASSQRVTGDTF	TGTGCCAGCAGCCAAAGGGTCACGGGGGACACCTTC
TRBJ1-3	few	TRBV7-2	.	CASSLDYSSGNTIYF	TGTGCCAGCAGCTTAGACTATAGCTCTGGAAACACCATATATTTT
TRBJ2-3	.	TRBV15	.	CATSRDLVTDTQYF	TGTGCCACCAGCAGAGATTTAGTCACAGATACGCAGTATTTT
TRBJ1-4	.	TRBV18	.	CASSPSPLGALEKLFF	TGTGCCAGCTCGCCCTCCCCCCTGGGGGCGCTTGAAAAACTGTTTTTT
TRBJ2-7	.	TRBV7-8	TRBD1	CASSLGSRGLYEQYF	TGTGCCAGCAGCTTAGGTTCCAGGGGGCTATACGAGCAGTACTTC
TRBJ2-7	.	TRBV20-1	TRBD2	CSARPSGLYEQYF	TGCAGTGCTAGACCTAGCGGCCTCTACGAGCAGTACTTC
TRBJ2-5	.	TRBV7-2	.	CASSLWGIQETQYF	TGTGCCAGCAGCTTATGGGGAATCCAAGAGACCCAGTACTTC
TRBJ2-2	few	TRBV5-1	TRBD1	CASSLGDRTTGELFF	TGCGCCAGCAGCTTGGGGGACAGAACCACCGGGGAGCTGTTTTTT
TRBJ1-2	few	TRBV6-1	.	CASSGQTNYGYTF	TGTGCCAGCAGTGGGCAAACTAACTATGGCTACACCTTC
TRBJ2-5	.	TRBV12-3/TRBV12-4	.	CASSLGGTETQYF	TGTGCCAGCAGCCTCGGTGGGACAGAGACCCAGTACTTC
TRBJ2-4	few	TRBV29-1	.	CSVEEGLQNIQYF	TGCAGCGTTGAAGAGGGGCTGCAAAACATTCAGTACTTC
TRBJ1-3	.	TRBV3-1	TRBD1	CASSQGGRGLGGNTIYF	TGTGCCAGCAGCCAAGGCGGCAGGGGGCTAGGTGGAAACACCATATATTTT
TRBJ2-3	.	TRBV7-2	.	CASQWSGAPDTQYF	TGTGCCAGCCAGTGGAGCGGAGCCCCAGATACGCAGTATTTT